The T cell receptor beta chain described here comes from a study of blood T cell repertoires in COVID-19. Study-wide context: The United States, Italy and Spain supplied acute and convalescent COVID-19 samples. T cells, B-cell-depleted T cells, or PBMCs supplied cDNA or gDNA.

In the original analysis: How many nucleated cells were present was estimated from reference gene primer amplification. Some clones are missing from TCRdb's copy, which holds only in-frame ones; the method was immunoSEQ multiplex PCR. V and J calls and clone size are those listed in that table; D and trimming were worked out from the DNA. The sample records roughly 410,000 clones, 70% to 90% being singletons. The CDR3 length is 15 residues. From germline, CDR1 is KGHDR and CDR2 SFDVKD. V lost 4 bases to trimming and J lost 6 bases, with 14 bases between them. The chain joins TRBV24-1 to TRBJ1-4, with a possible D match to TRBD1 (5 bases). This clonotype originated in a woman in her thirties or forties with COVID-19, enrolled during active disease. What was sequenced was peripheral blood. CDR3 DNA: TGTGCCACCAGTGACCCCGGGGGAGGAGATGAAAAACTGTTTTTT. It translates to CATSDPGGGDEKLFF.